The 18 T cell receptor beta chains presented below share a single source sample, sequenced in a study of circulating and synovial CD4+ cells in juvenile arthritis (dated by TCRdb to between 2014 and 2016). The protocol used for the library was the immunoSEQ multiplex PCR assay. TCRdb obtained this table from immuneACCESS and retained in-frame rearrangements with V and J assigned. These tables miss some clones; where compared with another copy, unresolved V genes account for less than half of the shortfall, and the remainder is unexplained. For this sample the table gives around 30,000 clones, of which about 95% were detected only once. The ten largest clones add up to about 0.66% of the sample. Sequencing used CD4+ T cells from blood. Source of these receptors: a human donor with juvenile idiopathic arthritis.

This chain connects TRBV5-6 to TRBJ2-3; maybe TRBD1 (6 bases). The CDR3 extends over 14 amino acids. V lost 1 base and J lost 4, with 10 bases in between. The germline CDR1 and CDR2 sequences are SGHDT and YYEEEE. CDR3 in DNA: TGTGCCAGCAGCTTGAGGCAGGGGTCAGATACGCAGTATTTT. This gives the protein CASSLRQGSDTQYF.

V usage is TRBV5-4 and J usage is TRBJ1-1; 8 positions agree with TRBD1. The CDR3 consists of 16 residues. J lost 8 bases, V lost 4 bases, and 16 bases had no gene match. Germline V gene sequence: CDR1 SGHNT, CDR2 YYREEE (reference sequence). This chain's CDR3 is CASSVGTGGPSAEAFF. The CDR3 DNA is TGTGCCAGCAGCGTTGGGACAGGTGGTCCGTCTGCGGAAGCTTTCTTT.

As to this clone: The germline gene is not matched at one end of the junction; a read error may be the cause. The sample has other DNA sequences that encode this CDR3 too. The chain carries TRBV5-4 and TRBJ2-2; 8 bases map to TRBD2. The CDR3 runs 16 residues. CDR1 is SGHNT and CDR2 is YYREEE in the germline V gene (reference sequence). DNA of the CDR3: TGCGCCAGCAGCTTGGCCCGGGGGGGACCCTCCGGGGAGCTGTTTTTT. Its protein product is CASSLARGGPSGELFF. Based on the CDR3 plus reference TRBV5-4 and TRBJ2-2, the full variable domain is ETGVTQSPTHLIKTRGQQVTLRCSSQSGHNTVSWYQQALGQGPQFIFQYYREEENGRGNFPPRFSGLQFPNYSSELNVNALELDDSALYLCASSLARGGPSGELFFGEGSRLTVL.

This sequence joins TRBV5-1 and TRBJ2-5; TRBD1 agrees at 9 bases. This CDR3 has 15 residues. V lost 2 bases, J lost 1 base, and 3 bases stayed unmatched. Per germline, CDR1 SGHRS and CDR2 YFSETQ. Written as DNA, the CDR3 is TGCGCCAGCAGCTTCGGGACAGGGATCCAAGAGACCCAGTACTTC. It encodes CASSFGTGIQETQYF.

CDR3 protein: CASSLLRGPDSPLHF. In DNA, the CDR3 is TGCGCCAGCAGCTTACTCAGGGGGCCGGATTCACCCCTCCACTTT. V gene TRBV5-1 combines with J gene TRBJ1-6; 8 nucleotides line up with TRBD1. From germline, CDR1 is SGHRS and CDR2 YFSETQ. The J segment lost 8 bases and the V segment lost 2 bases, leaving 6 bases of the junction unmatched. The CDR3 has 15 amino acids.

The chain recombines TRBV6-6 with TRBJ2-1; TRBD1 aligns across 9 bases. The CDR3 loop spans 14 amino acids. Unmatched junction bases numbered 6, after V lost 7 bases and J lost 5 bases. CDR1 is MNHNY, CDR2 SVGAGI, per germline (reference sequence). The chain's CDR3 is CASTRDRDNNEQFF. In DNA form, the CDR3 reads TGTGCCAGCACGCGGGACAGGGACAACAATGAGCAGTTCTTC.

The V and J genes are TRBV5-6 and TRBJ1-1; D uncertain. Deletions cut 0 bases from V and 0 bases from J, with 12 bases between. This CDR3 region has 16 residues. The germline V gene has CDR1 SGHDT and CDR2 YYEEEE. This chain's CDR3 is CASSLAGPSLNTEAFF. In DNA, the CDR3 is TGTGCCAGCAGCTTGGCTGGCCCCTCATTGAACACTGAAGCTTTCTTT.

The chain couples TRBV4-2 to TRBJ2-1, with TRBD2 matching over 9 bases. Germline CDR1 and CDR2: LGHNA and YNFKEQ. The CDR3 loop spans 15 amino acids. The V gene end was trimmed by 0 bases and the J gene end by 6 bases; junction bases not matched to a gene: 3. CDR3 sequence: CASSQEGGGGNEQFF. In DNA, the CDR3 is TGTGCCAGCAGCCAAGAGGGCGGGGGGGGCAATGAGCAGTTCTTC.

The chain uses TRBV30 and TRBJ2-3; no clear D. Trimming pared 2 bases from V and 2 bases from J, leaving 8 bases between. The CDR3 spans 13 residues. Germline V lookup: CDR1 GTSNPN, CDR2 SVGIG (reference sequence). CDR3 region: CAWSYSSTDTQYF. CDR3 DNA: TGTGCCTGGAGTTATTCCTCCACAGATACGCAGTATTTT.

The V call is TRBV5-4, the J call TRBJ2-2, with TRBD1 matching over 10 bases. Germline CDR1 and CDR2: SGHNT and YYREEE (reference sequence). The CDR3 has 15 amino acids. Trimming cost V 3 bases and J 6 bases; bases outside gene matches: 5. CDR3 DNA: TGTGCCAGCAGCTCGACAGGGGGCCCCCCCGGGGAGCTGTTTTTT. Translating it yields CASSSTGGPPGELFF. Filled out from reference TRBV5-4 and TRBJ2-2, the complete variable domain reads ETGVTQSPTHLIKTRGQQVTLRCSSQSGHNTVSWYQQALGQGPQFIFQYYREEENGRGNFPPRFSGLQFPNYSSELNVNALELDDSALYLCASSSTGGPPGELFFGEGSRLTVL.

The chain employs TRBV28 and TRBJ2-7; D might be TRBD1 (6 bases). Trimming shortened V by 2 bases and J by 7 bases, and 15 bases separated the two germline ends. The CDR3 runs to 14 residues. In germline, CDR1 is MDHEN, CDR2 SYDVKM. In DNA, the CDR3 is TGTGCCAGCAGTTTAGCGCTCATAGGGGGTGAGCAGTACTTC. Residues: CASSLALIGGEQYF.

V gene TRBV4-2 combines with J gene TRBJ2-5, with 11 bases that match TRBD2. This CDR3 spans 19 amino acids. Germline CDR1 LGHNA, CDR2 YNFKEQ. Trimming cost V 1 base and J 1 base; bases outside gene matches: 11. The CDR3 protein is CASSQALPTSGDLQETQYF. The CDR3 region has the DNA TGTGCCAGCAGCCAAGCCCTCCCGACTAGCGGGGATCTCCAAGAGACCCAGTACTTC.

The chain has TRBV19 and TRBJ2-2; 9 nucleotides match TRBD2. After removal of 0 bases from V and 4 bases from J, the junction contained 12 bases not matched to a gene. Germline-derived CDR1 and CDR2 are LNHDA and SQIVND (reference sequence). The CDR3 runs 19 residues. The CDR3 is CASSIDGMAGGPRTGELFF. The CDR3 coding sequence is TGTGCCAGTAGTATAGATGGGATGGCGGGAGGGCCTCGCACCGGGGAGCTGTTTTTT.

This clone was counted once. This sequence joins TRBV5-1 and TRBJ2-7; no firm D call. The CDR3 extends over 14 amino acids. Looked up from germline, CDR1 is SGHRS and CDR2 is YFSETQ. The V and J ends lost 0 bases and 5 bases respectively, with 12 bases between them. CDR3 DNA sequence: TGCGCCAGCAGCTTGGGCTCAGGTCCCCACGAGCAGTACTTC. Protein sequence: CASSLGSGPHEQYF.

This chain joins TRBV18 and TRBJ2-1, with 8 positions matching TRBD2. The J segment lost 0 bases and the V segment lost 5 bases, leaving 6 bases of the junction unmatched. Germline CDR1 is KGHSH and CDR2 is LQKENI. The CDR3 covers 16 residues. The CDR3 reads CASSTPGLDSYNEQFF. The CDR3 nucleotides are TGTGCCAGCTCAACTCCGGGACTAGACTCCTACAATGAGCAGTTCTTC.

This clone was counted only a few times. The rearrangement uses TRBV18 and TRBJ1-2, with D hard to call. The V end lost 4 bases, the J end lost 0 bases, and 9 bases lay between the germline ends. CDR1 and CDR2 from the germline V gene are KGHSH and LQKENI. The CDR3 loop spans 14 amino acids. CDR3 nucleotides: TGTGCCAGCTCACGACTGCCGACTAACTATGGCTACACCTTC. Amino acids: CASSRLPTNYGYTF.

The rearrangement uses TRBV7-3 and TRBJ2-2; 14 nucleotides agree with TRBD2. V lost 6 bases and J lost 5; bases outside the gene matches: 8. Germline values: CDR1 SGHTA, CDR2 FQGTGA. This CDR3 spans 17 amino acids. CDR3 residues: CASSPGLAGGRTGELFF. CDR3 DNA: TGTGCCAGCAGTCCCGGACTAGCGGGAGGAAGGACCGGGGAGCTGTTTTTT.

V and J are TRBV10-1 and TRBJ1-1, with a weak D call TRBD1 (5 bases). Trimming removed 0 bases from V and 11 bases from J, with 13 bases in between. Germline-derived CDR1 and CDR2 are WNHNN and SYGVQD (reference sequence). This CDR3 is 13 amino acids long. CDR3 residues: CASSESGGGEAFF. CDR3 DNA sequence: TGCGCCAGCAGTGAGTCGGGGGGGGGAGAGGCTTTCTTT.